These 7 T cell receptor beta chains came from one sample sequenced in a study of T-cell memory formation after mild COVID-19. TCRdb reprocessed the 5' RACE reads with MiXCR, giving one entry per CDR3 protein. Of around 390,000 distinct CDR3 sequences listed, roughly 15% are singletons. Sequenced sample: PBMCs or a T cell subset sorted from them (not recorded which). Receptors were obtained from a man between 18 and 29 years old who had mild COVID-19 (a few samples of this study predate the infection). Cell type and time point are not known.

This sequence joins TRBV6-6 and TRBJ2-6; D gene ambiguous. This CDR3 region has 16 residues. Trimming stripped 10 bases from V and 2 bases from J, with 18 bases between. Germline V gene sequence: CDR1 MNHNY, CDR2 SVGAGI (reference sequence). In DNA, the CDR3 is TGTGCCACCAGGTACATGGTGCAGGCTGGGGCCAACGTCCTGACTTTC. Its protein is CATRYMVQAGANVLTF.

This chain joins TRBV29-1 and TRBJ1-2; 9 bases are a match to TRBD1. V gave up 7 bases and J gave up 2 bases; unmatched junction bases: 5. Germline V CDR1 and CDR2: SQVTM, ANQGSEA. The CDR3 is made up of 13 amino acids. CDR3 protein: CSAGTGLNYGYTF. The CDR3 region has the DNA TGCAGCGCCGGGACAGGGTTAAACTATGGCTACACCTTC. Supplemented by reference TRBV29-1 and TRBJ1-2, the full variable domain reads SAVISQKPSRDICQRGTSLTIQCQVDSQVTMMFWYRQQPGQSLTLIATANQGSEATYESGFVIDKFPISRPNLTFSTLTVSNMSPEDSSIYLCSAGTGLNYGYTFGSGTRLTVV.

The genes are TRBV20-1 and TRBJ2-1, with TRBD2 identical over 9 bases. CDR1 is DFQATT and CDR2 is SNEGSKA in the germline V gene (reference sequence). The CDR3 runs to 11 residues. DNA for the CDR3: TGCAGCCGCGGGGGGGTAGATGAGCAGTTCTTC. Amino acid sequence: CSRGGVDEQFF.

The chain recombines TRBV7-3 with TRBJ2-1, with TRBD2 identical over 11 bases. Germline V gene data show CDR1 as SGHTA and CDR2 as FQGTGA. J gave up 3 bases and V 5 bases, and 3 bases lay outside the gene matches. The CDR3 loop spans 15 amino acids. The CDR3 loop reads CASSGSGGGYNEQFF. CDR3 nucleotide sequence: TGTGCCAGCAGCGGTAGCGGGGGGGGCTACAATGAGCAGTTCTTC.

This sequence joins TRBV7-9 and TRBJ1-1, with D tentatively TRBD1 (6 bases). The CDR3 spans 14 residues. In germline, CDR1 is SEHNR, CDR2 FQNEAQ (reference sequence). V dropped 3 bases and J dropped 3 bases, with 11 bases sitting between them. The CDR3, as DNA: TGTGCCAGCAGCTTGGACAGCATCTACACTGAAGCTTTCTTT. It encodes CASSLDSIYTEAFF.

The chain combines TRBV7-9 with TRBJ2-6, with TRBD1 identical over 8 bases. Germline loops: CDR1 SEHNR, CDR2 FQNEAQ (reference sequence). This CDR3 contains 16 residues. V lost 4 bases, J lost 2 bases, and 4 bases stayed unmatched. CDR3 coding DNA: TGTGCCAGCAGCTCTGGACAGGGAACTGGGGCCAACGTCCTGACTTTC. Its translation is CASSSGQGTGANVLTF.

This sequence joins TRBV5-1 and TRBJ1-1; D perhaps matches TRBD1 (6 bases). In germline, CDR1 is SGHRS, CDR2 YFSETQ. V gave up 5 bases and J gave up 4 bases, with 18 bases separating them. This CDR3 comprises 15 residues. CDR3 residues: CASSTSGTTGTEAFF. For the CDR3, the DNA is TGCGCCAGCAGTACATCCGGGACAACAGGCACTGAAGCTTTCTTT.